Listed below are T cell receptor beta chains from one sample, sequenced in a study of T cell responses to AZD1222 COVID-19 vaccine. The assay was immunoSEQ multiplex PCR, and TCRdb's table has in-frame clones only and misses some. The sample yields 150,000 to 200,000 clones, around 92% seen once. The sample here was peripheral blood, taken on day 0 of AZD1222 vaccination. Receptors were obtained from an adult in good health. Each CDR3 is given with its conserved first and last residue. D genes are given only for firm matches. Clone size appears in some rows only: once, few, many, or a class for an expanded clone.

j_call,v_call,cdr3_length,d_call,clone_size,cdr3_nt,cdr3_aa
TRBJ2-7,TRBV3-1/TRBV3-2,12,.,.,TGTGCCAGCAGCCAATCAATGGGCGAGCAGTACTTC,CASSQSMGEQYF
TRBJ1-5,TRBV27,14,.,.,TGTGCCAGCAGACGAATCCGGGGGAATCAGCCCCAGCATTTT,CASRRIRGNQPQHF
TRBJ1-3,TRBV5-1,15,.,.,TGCGCCAGCAGCCAAAGGGAGTCCTCTGGAAACACCATATATTTT,CASSQRESSGNTIYF
TRBJ2-3,TRBV7-2,12,.,.,TGTGCCAGCAGCTTATTCCGGGAGCGGCAGTATTTT,CASSLFRERQYF
TRBJ2-7,TRBV30,17,.,once,TGTGCCTGGAGAGGCAGGGGACCCACCGGGGAATACTACGAGCAGTACTTC,CAWRGRGPTGEYYEQYF
TRBJ1-6,TRBV28,18,TRBD1,.,TGTGCCAGCGGCCGGGACAGGGTAACCCTAGCCTATAATTCACCCCTCCACTTT,CASGRDRVTLAYNSPLHF
TRBJ2-5,TRBV6-5,14,TRBD1,.,TGTGCCAGCAGTACCCAGACAGGGGCGGAGACCCAGTACTTC,CASSTQTGAETQYF
TRBJ1-6,TRBV7-9,16,.,.,TGTGCCAGCAGCCCAGTCCCGGCCCGCGAGAATTCACCCCTCCACTTT,CASSPVPARENSPLHF
TRBJ1-1,TRBV7-9,15,TRBD1,.,TGTGCCAGCAGCTTGACAGGGGGCAAGCACGCTGAAGCTTTCTTT,CASSLTGGKHAEAFF
TRBJ2-7,TRBV10-3,17,.,.,TGTGCCATCAGTGAATACCCGGGGGACACCTCCTCCTACGAGCAGTACTTC,CAISEYPGDTSSYEQYF
TRBJ1-1,TRBV10-3,14,.,once,TGTGCCATCAGTGGGCAGGGTCCGAACACTGAAGCTTTCTTT,CAISGQGPNTEAFF
TRBJ1-5,TRBV28,14,.,.,TGTGCCAGCAGCTTAGACGGCCATCGGCAGCCCCAGCATTTT,CASSLDGHRQPQHF
TRBJ2-7,TRBV29-1,13,.,.,TGCAGCGTTGTTGCAGGGTCTTCCTACGAGCAGTACTTC,CSVVAGSSYEQYF
TRBJ2-1,TRBV5-1,15,TRBD2,.,TGCGCCAGCAGCCCCCGACTAGCGGGAAACAATGAGCAGTTCTTC,CASSPRLAGNNEQFF
TRBJ1-5,TRBV6-2/TRBV6-3,16,TRBD1,.,TGTGCCAGCAGTTACTCAACCGACAGGGCCGATCAGCCCCAGCATTTT,CASSYSTDRADQPQHF
TRBJ1-4,TRBV15,17,TRBD1,.,TGTGCCACCAGCAGAGATTATGGGGGAGGACAGGGCGAAAAACTGTTTTTT,CATSRDYGGGQGEKLFF
TRBJ1-2,TRBV6-5,14,TRBD1,.,TGTGCCAGCAGCATTACAGGGGGAGGGGATGGCTACACCTTC,CASSITGGGDGYTF
TRBJ2-1,TRBV6-1,18,TRBD1,.,TGTGCCAGCAGTGTCCCAATAAACTCCGGGACAGGGAACAATGAGCAGTTCTTC,CASSVPINSGTGNNEQFF
TRBJ2-3,TRBV5-1,16,.,.,TGCGCCAGCAGCTCCCCGGGTGATCCTAGCACAGATACGCAGTATTTT,CASSSPGDPSTDTQYF
TRBJ2-1,TRBV19,14,.,.,TGTGCCAGTAGTGGACAGTACTCCTACAATGAGCAGTTCTTC,CASSGQYSYNEQFF
TRBJ1-1,TRBV6-5,13,.,.,TGTGCCAGCAGGGACAGCCTGAACACTGAAGCTTTCTTT,CASRDSLNTEAFF
TRBJ2-3,TRBV9,12,.,.,TGTGCCAGCAGCGTAAACACAGATACGCAGTATTTT,CASSVNTDTQYF
TRBJ2-7,TRBV29-1,14,.,.,TGCAGCGTTGAAGGGGGGCAGGGCGGTTACGAGCAGTACTTC,CSVEGGQGGYEQYF
TRBJ2-1,TRBV5-4,15,TRBD2,.,TGTGCCAGCAGCTTGGGGGCGGGAGGTGTGAATGAGCAGTTCTTC,CASSLGAGGVNEQFF